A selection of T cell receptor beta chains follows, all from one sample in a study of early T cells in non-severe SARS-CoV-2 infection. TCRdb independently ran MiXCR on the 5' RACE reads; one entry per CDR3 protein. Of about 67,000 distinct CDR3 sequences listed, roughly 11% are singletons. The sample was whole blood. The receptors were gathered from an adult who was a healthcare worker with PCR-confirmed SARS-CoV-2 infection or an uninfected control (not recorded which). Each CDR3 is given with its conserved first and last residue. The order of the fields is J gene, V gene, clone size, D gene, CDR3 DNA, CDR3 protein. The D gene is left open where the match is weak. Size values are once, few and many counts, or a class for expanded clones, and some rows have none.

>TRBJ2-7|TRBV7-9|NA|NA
TGTGCCAGCAGCGGGGGGATCTACGAGCAGTACTTC
CASSGGIYEQYF
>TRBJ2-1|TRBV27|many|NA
TGTGCCAGCAGTATGTTAGGTCTCTACAATGAGCAGTTCTTC
CASSMLGLYNEQFF
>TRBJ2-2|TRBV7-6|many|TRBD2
TGTGCCAGCGGGCGGGGGTCGAACACCGGGGAGCTGTTTTTT
CASGRGSNTGELFF
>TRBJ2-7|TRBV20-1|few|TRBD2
TGCAGTGCTTTCTTAGCGGGGAGGAATACCTACGAGCAGTACTTC
CSAFLAGRNTYEQYF
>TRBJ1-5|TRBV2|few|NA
TGTGCCAGCAGTGTCCTGGCTTATAGCAATCAGCCCCAGCATTTT
CASSVLAYSNQPQHF
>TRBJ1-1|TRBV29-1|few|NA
TGCAGCGTTGTTTCAAGGACGCGGGCCACTGAAGCTTTCTTT
CSVVSRTRATEAFF
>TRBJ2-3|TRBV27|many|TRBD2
TGTGCCAGCAGTTTTAGCGGGAGGGCCGCGGATACGCAGTATTTT
CASSFSGRAADTQYF
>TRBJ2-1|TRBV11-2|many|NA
TGTGCCAGCAGCTTAGTCAGGGGCAGCTCCTACAATGAGCAGTTCTTC
CASSLVRGSSYNEQFF
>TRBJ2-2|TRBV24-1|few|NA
TGTGCCACCAGTGACTCGACAGGTGGGAACACCGGGGAGCTGTTTTTT
CATSDSTGGNTGELFF
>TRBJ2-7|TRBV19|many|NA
TGTGCCACCATGGCTGGGTCCGAGCAGTACTTC
CATMAGSEQYF
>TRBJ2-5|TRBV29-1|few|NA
TGCAGCGTTGAAGAAGCCGGGGGCATACAAGAGACCCAGTACTTC
CSVEEAGGIQETQYF
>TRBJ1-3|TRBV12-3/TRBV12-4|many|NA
TGTGCCAGCAGTTTATCGGGGGCCCACGGAAACACCATATATTTT
CASSLSGAHGNTIYF
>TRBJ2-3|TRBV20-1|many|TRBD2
TGCAGTGCTAGAGACCCGACTAGCGGGAGGCCAGATACGCAGTATTTT
CSARDPTSGRPDTQYF
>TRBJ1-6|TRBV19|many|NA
TGTGCCAGTAGGGCAGGGAGTTCACCCCTCCACTTT
CASRAGSSPLHF
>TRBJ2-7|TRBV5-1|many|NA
TGCGCCAGCAGCTCGATCCCGGGGACCATGAGCTCCTACGAGCAGTACTTC
CASSSIPGTMSSYEQYF
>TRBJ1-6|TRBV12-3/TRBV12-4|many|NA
TGTGCCAGCAGTTTAGGGCAGGCTAATTCACCCCTCCACTTT
CASSLGQANSPLHF
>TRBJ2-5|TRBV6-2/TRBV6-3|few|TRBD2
TGTGCCAGCAGTTACTCCGGGACTAGCGGGATAGGTGAGACCCAGTACTTC
CASSYSGTSGIGETQYF